Listed below are T cell receptor beta chains from one sample, sequenced in a study of CD8 T cells in Susac syndrome. One entry per CDR3 protein, called by TCRdb with MiXCR from the immunoSEQ multiplex PCR reads. The data contain roughly 190,000 distinct CDR3 sequences, 91% of them singletons. Sequencing used CD4+ T cells from PBMCs. These receptors were collected from a human donor with Susac syndrome. The CDR3 runs from the conserved cysteine through the conserved F or W. The D gene is left open where the match is weak. Expanded clones are given a class, and other clones once, few, many or no size at all.

j_call clone_size cdr3_length v_call d_call cdr3_aa cdr3_nt
TRBJ1-1 NA 14 TRBV2 NA CASSRDGGATEAFF TGTGCCAGCAGTCGGGACGGGGGGGCCACTGAAGCTTTCTTT
TRBJ2-6 once 15 TRBV4-1 NA CASTLSYSGANVLTF TGCGCCAGCACCCTCAGTTACTCTGGGGCCAACGTCCTGACTTTC
TRBJ2-2 NA 16 TRBV18 NA CASSPPGLRNTGELFF TGTGCCAGCTCACCACCGGGACTCAGGAACACCGGGGAGCTGTTTTTT
TRBJ1-2 once 11 TRBV28 NA CASMEGYGYTF TGTGCCAGCATGGAGGGCTATGGCTACACCTTC
TRBJ1-1 NA 15 TRBV5-6 NA CASSLSPDRNTEAFF TGTGCCAGCAGCTTGAGTCCGGACAGGAACACTGAAGCTTTCTTT
TRBJ2-1 NA 14 TRBV5-4 NA CASSPQGQYNEQFF TGTGCCAGCAGCCCACAAGGGCAGTACAATGAGCAGTTCTTC
TRBJ2-7 NA 16 TRBV13 NA CASSSPKDWSSYEQYF TGTGCCAGCAGCTCGCCTAAGGACTGGAGCTCCTACGAGCAGTACTTC
TRBJ2-3 NA 16 TRBV5-4 TRBD2 CASSLEWSGGTDTQYF TGTGCCAGCAGCTTGGAATGGAGCGGGGGGACAGATACGCAGTATTTT
TRBJ1-1 NA 16 TRBV27 NA CASSPQQTTRNTEAFF TGTGCCAGCAGTCCTCAACAGACAACCCGGAACACTGAAGCTTTCTTT
TRBJ2-7 few 16 TRBV7-3 NA CASSLYLVSSLYEQYF TGTGCCAGCAGCTTGTACTTGGTCTCCTCCCTCTACGAGCAGTACTTC
TRBJ2-1 NA 16 TRBV4-1 NA CASSQDSSRKYNEQFF TGCGCCAGCAGCCAAGATTCTTCGCGGAAATACAATGAGCAGTTCTTC
TRBJ2-2 NA 15 TRBV6-5 NA CASRRTGSSAGELFF TGTGCCAGCAGGAGAACAGGGTCCTCTGCCGGGGAGCTGTTTTTT
TRBJ2-7 NA 15 TRBV5-6 TRBD2 CASSLWASGSLEQYF TGTGCCAGCAGCTTGTGGGCTAGCGGGAGCCTCGAGCAGTACTTC
TRBJ2-6 NA 15 TRBV3-1 NA CASSQDHSGANVLTF TGTGCCAGCAGCCAAGATCACTCTGGGGCCAACGTCCTGACTTTC
TRBJ1-3 NA 14 TRBV6-1 TRBD1 CASSSGTGVNTIYF TGTGCCAGCAGCTCCGGGACAGGGGTAAACACCATATATTTT
TRBJ2-2 NA 14 TRBV2 NA CARSGTEWAGELFF TGTGCCAGGTCCGGGACCGAGTGGGCCGGGGAGCTGTTTTTT
TRBJ2-3 NA 18 TRBV5-1 NA CASSLAARGTGTLDTQYF TGCGCCAGCAGCTTGGCCGCCAGGGGGACTGGAACCCTTGATACGCAGTATTTT
TRBJ1-3 NA 15 TRBV5-4 TRBD1 CASSTRTGSGNTIYF TGTGCCAGCAGCACCCGGACAGGGTCTGGAAACACCATATATTTT
TRBJ2-7 NA 15 TRBV27 TRBD2 CASREKAGGPYEQYF TGTGCCAGCAGGGAAAAAGCGGGAGGGCCCTACGAGCAGTACTTC
TRBJ2-7 NA 16 TRBV30 TRBD2 CASIGPSGGKSYEQYF TGTGCCTCCATTGGTCCTAGCGGGGGTAAATCCTACGAGCAGTACTTC
TRBJ1-1 NA 15 TRBV5-4 NA CASSRPPGENTEAFF TGTGCCAGCAGCAGACCCCCGGGAGAGAACACTGAAGCTTTCTTT
TRBJ2-5 NA 13 TRBV25-1 NA CASSQDRQETQYF TGTGCCAGCAGTCAAGACAGACAAGAGACCCAGTACTTC
TRBJ2-1 NA 15 TRBV5-1 TRBD2 CASSLAAGGYNEQFF TGTGCCAGCAGCTTAGCGGCGGGAGGGTACAATGAGCAGTTCTTC
TRBJ2-7 NA 15 TRBV2 TRBD2 CASIGGYFTPYEQYF TGTGCCAGCATCGGGGGGTACTTTACCCCCTACGAGCAGTACTTC
TRBJ2-1 NA 15 TRBV3-1 NA CASSQDGTSYNEQFF TGTGCCAGCAGCCAAGATGGGACTTCCTACAATGAGCAGTTCTTC
TRBJ1-2 NA 18 TRBV6-1 NA CASSKNSPHRLGVYGYTF TGTGCCAGCAGTAAAAACTCCCCCCATCGTTTAGGCGTCTATGGCTACACCTTC
TRBJ2-7 few 15 TRBV4-1 NA CASSPSRTSAYEQYF TGCGCCAGCAGCCCATCTCGGACTTCGGCCTACGAGCAGTACTTC
TRBJ2-6 once 14 TRBV30 TRBD1 CAWTTGGRANVLTF TGTGCCTGGACAACAGGGGGGAGGGCCAACGTCCTGACTTTC
TRBJ2-7 once 17 TRBV6-1 NA CASSDPIRVAATYEQYF TGTGCCAGCAGTGACCCAATCAGGGTAGCGGCCACCTACGAGCAGTACTTC
TRBJ2-7 NA 13 TRBV7-9 TRBD2 CASSRSGGREQYF TGTGCCAGCAGCCGATCGGGCGGGAGGGAGCAGTACTTC
TRBJ1-5 NA 15 TRBV20-1 NA CSARMGGSSNQPQHF TGCAGTGCTAGGATGGGGGGGTCTAGCAATCAGCCCCAGCATTTT
TRBJ2-7 few 13 TRBV12-3/TRBV12-4 NA CASRDRSSYEQYF TGTGCCAGCAGGGACCGAAGCTCCTACGAGCAGTACTTC
TRBJ2-3 NA 13 TRBV18 NA CASSLTGADTQYF TGTGCCAGCTCATTAACGGGGGCTGATACGCAGTATTTT
TRBJ1-3 NA 13 TRBV7-9 NA CASSDRPGNTIYF TGTGCCAGCAGCGACCGACCTGGAAACACCATATATTTT
TRBJ1-2 NA 14 TRBV5-1 NA CASSSGASDYGYTF TGCGCCAGCAGCTCGGGAGCGTCGGACTATGGCTACACCTTC
TRBJ2-1 once 14 TRBV2 NA CASKGGASLNEQFF TGTGCCTCAAAGGGTGGTGCCTCTCTCAATGAGCAGTTCTTC
TRBJ2-2 NA 15 TRBV4-1 NA CASRLEPQMTGELFF TGCGCCAGCAGGCTAGAACCCCAAATGACCGGGGAGCTGTTTTTT
TRBJ2-3 NA 16 TRBV9 NA CASSVGIADSTDTQYF TGTGCCAGCAGCGTAGGTATAGCGGATAGCACAGATACGCAGTATTTT
TRBJ1-5 NA 18 TRBV6-1 NA CASSETSGFGAFNQPQHF TGTGCCAGCAGTGAAACGTCAGGGTTCGGCGCCTTCAATCAGCCCCAGCATTTT
TRBJ1-1 NA 15 TRBV5-1 NA CASNPGPPLNTEAFF TGCGCCAGCAACCCTGGCCCACCTTTGAACACTGAAGCTTTCTTT
TRBJ2-3 NA 15 TRBV18 NA CASSPPFQGTDTQYF TGTGCCAGCTCACCACCGTTCCAGGGGACAGATACGCAGTATTTT
TRBJ1-1 NA 12 TRBV7-9 NA CASTGGSTEAFF TGTGCCAGCACCGGAGGGTCCACTGAAGCTTTCTTT
TRBJ2-1 few 13 TRBV14 NA CASSQSYHNEQFF TGTGCCAGCAGCCAATCCTATCACAATGAGCAGTTCTTC
TRBJ2-7 NA 13 TRBV10-2 TRBD2 CASRGGEDYEQYF TGCGCCAGCAGGGGAGGGGAGGACTACGAGCAGTACTTC
TRBJ2-2 few 14 TRBV5-1 NA CASSLGGLTGELFF TGCGCCAGCAGCTTGGGGGGGCTCACCGGGGAGCTGTTTTTT
TRBJ1-4 NA 13 TRBV30 NA CAWSTGNREKLFF TGTGCCTGGAGTACAGGGAATCGCGAAAAACTGTTTTTT
TRBJ2-2 NA 16 TRBV5-4 TRBD2 CASSLVSSGGAGELFF TGTGCCAGCAGCTTGGTATCTAGCGGGGGGGCCGGGGAGCTGTTTTTT
TRBJ1-5 once 16 TRBV21-1 NA CASSKVPQGPNQPQHF TGTGCCAGCAGCAAAGTGCCACAGGGTCCCAATCAGCCCCAGCATTTT
TRBJ2-7 NA 11 TRBV20-1 NA CSASGNYEQYF TGCAGTGCTAGCGGGAACTACGAGCAGTACTTC
TRBJ1-2 NA 15 TRBV9 TRBD1 CASSARTGSHYGYTF TGTGCCAGCAGCGCGAGGACAGGGAGCCACTATGGCTACACCTTC
TRBJ1-1 NA 13 TRBV11-2 NA CASSFGPGVEAFF TGTGCCAGCAGCTTTGGACCAGGGGTTGAAGCTTTCTTT
TRBJ1-5 once 16 TRBV4-1 TRBD1 CASSLRTTGENQPQHF TGCGCCAGCAGCCTACGGACGACAGGGGAAAATCAGCCCCAGCATTTT
TRBJ2-5 NA 15 TRBV6-5 NA CASSPSRLDQETQYF TGTGCCAGCAGTCCATCTCGACTCGACCAAGAGACCCAGTACTTC
TRBJ2-7 NA 14 TRBV20-1 TRBD2 CSALTSGRETEQYF TGCAGTGCGTTAACTAGCGGGAGGGAAACTGAGCAGTACTTC
TRBJ2-2 NA 16 TRBV14 NA CASSPGDSENTGELFF TGTGCCAGCAGCCCCGGAGACAGCGAGAACACCGGGGAGCTGTTTTTT